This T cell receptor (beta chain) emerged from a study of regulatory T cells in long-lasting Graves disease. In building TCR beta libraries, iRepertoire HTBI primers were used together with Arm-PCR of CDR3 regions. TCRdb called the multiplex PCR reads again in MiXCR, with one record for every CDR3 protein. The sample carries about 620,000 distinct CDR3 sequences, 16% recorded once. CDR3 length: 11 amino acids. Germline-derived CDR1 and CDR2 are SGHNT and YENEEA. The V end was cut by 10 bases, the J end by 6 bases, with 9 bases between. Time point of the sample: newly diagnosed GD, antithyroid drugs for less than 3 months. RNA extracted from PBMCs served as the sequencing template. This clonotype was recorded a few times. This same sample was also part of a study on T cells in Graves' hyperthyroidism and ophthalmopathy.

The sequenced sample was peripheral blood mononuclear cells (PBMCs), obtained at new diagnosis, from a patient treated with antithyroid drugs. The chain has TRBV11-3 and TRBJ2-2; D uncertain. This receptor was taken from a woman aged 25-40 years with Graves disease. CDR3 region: CAISQSGELFF. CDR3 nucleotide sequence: TGTGCCATATCCCAGTCCGGGGAGCTGTTTTTT. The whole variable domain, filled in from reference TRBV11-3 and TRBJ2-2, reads EAGVVQSPRYKIIEKKQPVAFWCNPISGHNTLYWYLQNLGQGPELLIRYENEEAVDDSQLPKDRFSAERLKGVDSTLKIQPAELGDSAVYLCAISQSGELFFGEGSRLTVL.